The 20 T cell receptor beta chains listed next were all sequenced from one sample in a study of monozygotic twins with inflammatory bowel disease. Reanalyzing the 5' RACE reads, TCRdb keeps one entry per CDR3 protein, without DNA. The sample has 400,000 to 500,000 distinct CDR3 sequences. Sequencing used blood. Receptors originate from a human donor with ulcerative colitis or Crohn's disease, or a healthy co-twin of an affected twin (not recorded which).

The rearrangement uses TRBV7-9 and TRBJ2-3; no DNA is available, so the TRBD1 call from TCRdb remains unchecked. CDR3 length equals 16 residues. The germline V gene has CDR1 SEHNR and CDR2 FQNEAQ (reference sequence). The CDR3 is CASSLPGTGHTDTQYF.

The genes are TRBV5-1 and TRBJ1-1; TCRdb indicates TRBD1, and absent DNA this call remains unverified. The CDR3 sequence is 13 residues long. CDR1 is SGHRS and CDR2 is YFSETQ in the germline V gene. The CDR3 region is CASSHGQNTEAFF. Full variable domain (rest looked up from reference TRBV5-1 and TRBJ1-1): KAGVTQTPRYLIKTRGQQVTLSCSPISGHRSVSWYQQTPGQGLQFLFEYFSETQRNKGNFPGRFSGRQFSNSRSEMNVSTLELGDSALYLCASSHGQNTEAFFGQGTRLTVV.

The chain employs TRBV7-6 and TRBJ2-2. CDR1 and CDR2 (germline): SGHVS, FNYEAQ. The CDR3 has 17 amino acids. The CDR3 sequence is CASSLSEESWNTGELFF. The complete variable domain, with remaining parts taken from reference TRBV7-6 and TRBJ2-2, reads GAGVSQSPRYKVTKRGQDVALRCDPISGHVSLYWYRQALGQGPEFLTYFNYEAQQDKSGLPNDRFSAERPEGSISTLTIQRTEQRDSAMYRCASSLSEESWNTGELFFGEGSRLTVL.

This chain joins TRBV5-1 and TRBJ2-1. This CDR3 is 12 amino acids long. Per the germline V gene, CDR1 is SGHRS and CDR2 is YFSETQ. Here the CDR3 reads CASSLAENEQFF.

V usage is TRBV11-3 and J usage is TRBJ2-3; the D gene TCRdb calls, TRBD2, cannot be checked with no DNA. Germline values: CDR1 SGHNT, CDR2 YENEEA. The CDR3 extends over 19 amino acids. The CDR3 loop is CASSSHGLGLAGEADTQYF.

CDR3 protein: CASSQGLDWSTEAFF. The chain carries TRBV14 and TRBJ1-1. CDR1 and CDR2 (germline): SGHDN, FVKESK. The CDR3 sequence is 15 residues long.

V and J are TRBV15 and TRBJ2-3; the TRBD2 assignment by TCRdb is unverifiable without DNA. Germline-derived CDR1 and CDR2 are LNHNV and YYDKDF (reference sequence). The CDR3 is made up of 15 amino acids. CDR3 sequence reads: CATSIQAGSTDTQYF.

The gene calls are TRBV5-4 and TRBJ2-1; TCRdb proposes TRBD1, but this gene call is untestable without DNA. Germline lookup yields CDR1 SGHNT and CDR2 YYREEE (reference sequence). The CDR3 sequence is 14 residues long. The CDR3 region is CASSLGQANNEQFF.

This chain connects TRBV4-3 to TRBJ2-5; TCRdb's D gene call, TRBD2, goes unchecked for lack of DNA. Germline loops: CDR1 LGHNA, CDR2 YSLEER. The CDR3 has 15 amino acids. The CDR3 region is CASSQGAGIGETQYF.

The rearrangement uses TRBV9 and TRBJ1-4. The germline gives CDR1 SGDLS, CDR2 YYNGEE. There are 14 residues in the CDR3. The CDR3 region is CASSPLGTNEKLFF.

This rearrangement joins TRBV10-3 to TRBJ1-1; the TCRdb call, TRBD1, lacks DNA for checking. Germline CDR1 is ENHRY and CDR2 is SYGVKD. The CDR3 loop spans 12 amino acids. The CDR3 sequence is CAISEPWGEAFF.

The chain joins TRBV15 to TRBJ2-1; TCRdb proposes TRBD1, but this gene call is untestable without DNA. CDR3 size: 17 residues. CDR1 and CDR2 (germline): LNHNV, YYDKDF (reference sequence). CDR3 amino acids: CATSRRDRVRDDNEQFF.

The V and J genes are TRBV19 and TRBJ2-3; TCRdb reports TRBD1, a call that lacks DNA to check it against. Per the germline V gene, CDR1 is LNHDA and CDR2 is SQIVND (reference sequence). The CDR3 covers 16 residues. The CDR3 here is CASTSGTAFYTDTQYF.

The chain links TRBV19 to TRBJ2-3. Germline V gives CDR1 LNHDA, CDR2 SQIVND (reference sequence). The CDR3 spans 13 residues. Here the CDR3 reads CASSAQRTDTQYF.

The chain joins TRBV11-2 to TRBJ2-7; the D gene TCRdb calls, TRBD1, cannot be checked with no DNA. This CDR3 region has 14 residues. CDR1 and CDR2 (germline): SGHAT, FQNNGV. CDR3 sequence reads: CASRGVGQGYEQYF.

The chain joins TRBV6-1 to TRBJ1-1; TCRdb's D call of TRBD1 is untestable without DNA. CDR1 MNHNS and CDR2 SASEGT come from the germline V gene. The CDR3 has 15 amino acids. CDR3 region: CASLKPAGATGEAFF.

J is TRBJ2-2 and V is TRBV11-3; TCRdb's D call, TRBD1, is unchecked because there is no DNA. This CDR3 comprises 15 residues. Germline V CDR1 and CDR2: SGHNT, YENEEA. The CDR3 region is CASSLKTGPTGELFF.

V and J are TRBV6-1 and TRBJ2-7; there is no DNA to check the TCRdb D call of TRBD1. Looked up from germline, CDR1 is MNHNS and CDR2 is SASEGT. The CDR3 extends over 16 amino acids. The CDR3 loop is CASSPAPDRVRYEQYF.

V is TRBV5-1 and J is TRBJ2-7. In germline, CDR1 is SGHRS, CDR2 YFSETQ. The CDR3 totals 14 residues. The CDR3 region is CASSLQGSRYEQYF.

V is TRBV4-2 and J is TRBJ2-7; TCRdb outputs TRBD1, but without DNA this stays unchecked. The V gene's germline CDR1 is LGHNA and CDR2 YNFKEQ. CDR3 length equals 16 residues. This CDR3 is CASSQETGSSSYEQYF.